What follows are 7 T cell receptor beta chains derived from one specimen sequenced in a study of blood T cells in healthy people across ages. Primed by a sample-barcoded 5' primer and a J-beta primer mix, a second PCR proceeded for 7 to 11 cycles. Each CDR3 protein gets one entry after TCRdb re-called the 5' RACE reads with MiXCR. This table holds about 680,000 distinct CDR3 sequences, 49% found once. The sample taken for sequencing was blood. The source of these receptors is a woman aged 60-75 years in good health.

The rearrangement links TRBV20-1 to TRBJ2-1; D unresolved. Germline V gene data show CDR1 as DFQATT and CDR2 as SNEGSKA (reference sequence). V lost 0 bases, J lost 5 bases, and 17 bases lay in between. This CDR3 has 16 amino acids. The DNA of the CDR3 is TGCAGTGCTAGAGATCAGGAGCGTCCTCTCAACAATGAGCAGTTCTTC. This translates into CSARDQERPLNNEQFF.

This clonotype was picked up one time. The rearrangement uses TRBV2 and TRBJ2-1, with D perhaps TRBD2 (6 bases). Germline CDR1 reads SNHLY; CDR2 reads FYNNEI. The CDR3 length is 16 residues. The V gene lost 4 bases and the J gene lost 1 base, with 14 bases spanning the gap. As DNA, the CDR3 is TGTGCCAGCAGTGTCCGGGACTCCGGATCCTACAATGAGCAGTTCTTC. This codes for CASSVRDSGSYNEQFF.

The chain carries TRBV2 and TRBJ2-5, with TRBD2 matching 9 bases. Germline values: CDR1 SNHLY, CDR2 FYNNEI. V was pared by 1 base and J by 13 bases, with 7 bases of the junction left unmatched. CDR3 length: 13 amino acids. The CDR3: CASSEVVAGVLYF. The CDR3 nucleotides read TGTGCCAGCAGTGAAGTCGTAGCGGGAGTGTTGTACTTC.

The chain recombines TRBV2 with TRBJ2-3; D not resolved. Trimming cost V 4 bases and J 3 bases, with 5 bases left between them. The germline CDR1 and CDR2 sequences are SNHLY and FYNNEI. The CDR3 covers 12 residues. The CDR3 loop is CASSAETDTQYF. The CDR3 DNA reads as TGTGCCAGCAGTGCGGAGACAGATACGCAGTATTTT.

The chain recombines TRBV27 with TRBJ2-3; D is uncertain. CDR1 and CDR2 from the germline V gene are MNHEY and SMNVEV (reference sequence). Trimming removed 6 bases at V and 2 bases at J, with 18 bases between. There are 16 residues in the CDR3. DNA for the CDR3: TGTGCCAGCAGCCTCCGGTGGGGTCGAATCACAGATACGCAGTATTTT. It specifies CASSLRWGRITDTQYF.

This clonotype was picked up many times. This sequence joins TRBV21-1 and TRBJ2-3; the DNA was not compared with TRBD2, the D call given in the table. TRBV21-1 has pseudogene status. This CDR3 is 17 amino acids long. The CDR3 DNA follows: TGTGCCAGCAGCTTTCTGGACTCGGGCCGCTTAACAGATACGCAGTATTTT. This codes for CASSFLDSGRLTDTQYF.

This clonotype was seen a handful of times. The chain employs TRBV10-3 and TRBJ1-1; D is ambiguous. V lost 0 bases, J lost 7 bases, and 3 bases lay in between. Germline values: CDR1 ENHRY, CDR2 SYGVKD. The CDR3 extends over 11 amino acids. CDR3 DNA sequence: TGTGCCATCAGTGAGTCCGGTGAAGCTTTCTTT. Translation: CAISESGEAFF.